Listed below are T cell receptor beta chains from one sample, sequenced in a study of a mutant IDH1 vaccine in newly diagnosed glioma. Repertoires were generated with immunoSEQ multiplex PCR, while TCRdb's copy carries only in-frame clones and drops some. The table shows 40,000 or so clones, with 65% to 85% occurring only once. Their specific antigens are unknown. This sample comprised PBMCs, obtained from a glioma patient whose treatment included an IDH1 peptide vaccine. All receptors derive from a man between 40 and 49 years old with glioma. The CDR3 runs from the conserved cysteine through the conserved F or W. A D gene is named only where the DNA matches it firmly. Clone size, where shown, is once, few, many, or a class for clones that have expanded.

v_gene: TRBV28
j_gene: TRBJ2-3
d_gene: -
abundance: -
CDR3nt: TGTGCCAGCAGTTGGGCAGGAAACACAGATACGCAGTATTTT
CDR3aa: CASSWAGNTDTQYF

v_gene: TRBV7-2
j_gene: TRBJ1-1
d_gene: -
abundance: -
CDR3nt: TGTGCCAGCAGCTCCTCCGCTGGGAACACTGAAGCTTTCTTT
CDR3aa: CASSSSAGNTEAFF

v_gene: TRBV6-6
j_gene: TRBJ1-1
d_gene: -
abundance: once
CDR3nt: TGTGCCAGCAGTTACTCGACGACTTTCTTT
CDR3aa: CASSYSTTFF

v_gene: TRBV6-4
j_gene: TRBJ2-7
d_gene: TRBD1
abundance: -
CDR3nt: TGTGCCAGCAGTGACAGGACAGGGGGTAGGAAGTACTTC
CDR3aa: CASSDRTGGRKYF

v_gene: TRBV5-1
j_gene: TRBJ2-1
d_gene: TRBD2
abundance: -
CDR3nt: TGCGCCAGCAGCTATATGGGACTAGCGGGAGTCTACAATGAGCAGTTCTTC
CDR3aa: CASSYMGLAGVYNEQFF

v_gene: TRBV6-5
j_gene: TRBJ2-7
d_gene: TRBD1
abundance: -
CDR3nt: TGTGCCAGCAGTGCGCGACAGGGGATGGGATACGAGCAGTACTTC
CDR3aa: CASSARQGMGYEQYF

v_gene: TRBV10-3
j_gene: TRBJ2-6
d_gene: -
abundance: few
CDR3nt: TGTGCCATCAGTGGTAGCTCTGGGGCCAACGTCCTGACTTTC
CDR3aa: CAISGSSGANVLTF

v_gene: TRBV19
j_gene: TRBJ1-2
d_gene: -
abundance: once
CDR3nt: TGTGCCAGTACTCGGACAGCCGGGAAAAATGGCTACACCTTC
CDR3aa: CASTRTAGKNGYTF

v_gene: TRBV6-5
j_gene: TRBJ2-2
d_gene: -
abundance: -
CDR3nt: TGTGCCAGCATCTCCAGCTCAAGGGAGCTGTTTTTT
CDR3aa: CASISSSRELFF

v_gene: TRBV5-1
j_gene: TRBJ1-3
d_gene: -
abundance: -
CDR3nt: TGCGCCAGCAGCCCCTTATCCCGACAGGCTGGAAACACCATATATTTT
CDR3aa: CASSPLSRQAGNTIYF

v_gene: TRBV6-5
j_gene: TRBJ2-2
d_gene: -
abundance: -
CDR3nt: TGTGCCAGCAGTTCCCGCACAACAGTGAGGGGGGAGCTGTTTTTT
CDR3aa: CASSSRTTVRGELFF

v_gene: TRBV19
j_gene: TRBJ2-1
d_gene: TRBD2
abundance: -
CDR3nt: TGTGCCAGTGTGGCTAGCGGGAGTGGATACAATGAGCAGTTCTTC
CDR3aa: CASVASGSGYNEQFF

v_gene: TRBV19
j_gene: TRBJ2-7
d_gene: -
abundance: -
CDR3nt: TGTGCCAGTAGTTTTGCGGGGGAGCAGTACTTC
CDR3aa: CASSFAGEQYF

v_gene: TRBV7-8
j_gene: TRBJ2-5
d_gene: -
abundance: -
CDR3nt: TGTGCCAGCAGCTTTGGAGGGTGGTCCCAGTACTTC
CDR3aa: CASSFGGWSQYF

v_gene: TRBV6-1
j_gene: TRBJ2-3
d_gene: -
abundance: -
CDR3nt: TGTGCCAGCAGGCATCGGAAAAGCGGGACAGATACGCAGTATTTT
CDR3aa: CASRHRKSGTDTQYF

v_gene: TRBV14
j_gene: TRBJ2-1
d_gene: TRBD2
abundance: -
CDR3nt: TGTGCCAGCAGCCAAGATTACAAGCGGGAGGGCCGGAATGAGCAGTTCTTC
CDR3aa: CASSQDYKREGRNEQFF

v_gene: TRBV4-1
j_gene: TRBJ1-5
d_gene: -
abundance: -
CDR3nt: TGCGCCAGCAGCCCGGCTGGGGGCAATCAGCCCCAGCATTTT
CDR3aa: CASSPAGGNQPQHF

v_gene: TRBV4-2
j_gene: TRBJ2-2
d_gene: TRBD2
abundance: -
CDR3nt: TGTGCCAGCAGCCAACTAGCGGGATTAACCGGGGAGCTGTTTTTT
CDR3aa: CASSQLAGLTGELFF

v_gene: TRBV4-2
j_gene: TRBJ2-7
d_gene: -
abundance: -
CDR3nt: TGTGCCAGCAGCCATGTTTCCGGGGGTCAATCTAACTACGAGCAGTACTTC
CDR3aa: CASSHVSGGQSNYEQYF

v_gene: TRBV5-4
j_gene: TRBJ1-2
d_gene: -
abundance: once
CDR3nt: TGTGCCAGCAGCTTGGACCGGGGGTACGGCTACACCTTC
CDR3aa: CASSLDRGYGYTF

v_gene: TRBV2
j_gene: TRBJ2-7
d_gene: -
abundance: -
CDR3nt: TGTGCCAGCAGTGACGTGACTCCCACGACAGAGCAGTACTTC
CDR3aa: CASSDVTPTTEQYF

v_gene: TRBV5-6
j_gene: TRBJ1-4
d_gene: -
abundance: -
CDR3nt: TGTGCCAGCAGCTACCTCAGCGGAGACCGAGATGAAAAACTGTTTTTT
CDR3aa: CASSYLSGDRDEKLFF

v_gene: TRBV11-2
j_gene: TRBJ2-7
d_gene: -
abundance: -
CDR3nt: TGTGCCACCTCGGGAGGGGGCGGCAGCCCATTTACCTACGAGCAGTACTTC
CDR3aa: CATSGGGGSPFTYEQYF

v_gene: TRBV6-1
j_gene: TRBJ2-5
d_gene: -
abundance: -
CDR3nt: TGTGCCAGCAGTAGGGAGACCCAGTACTTC
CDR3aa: CASSRETQYF

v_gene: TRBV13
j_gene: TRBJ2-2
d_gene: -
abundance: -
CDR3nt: TGTGCCAGCAGCTTAACCGGGGAGCTGTTTTTT
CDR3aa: CASSLTGELFF

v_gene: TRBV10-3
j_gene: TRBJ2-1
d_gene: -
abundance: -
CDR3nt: TGTGTCATCAGTGAGTCTGTACGGGAGAGGTCCTACAATGAGCAGTTCTTC
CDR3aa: CVISESVRERSYNEQFF

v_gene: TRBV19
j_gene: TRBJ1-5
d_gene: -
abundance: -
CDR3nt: TGTGCCGGGTCGGCCCGAAATAGCAATCAGCCCCAGCATTTT
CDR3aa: CAGSARNSNQPQHF

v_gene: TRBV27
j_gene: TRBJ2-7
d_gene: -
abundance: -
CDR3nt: TGTGCCAGCAGTTTAGAAGGGCAGGGGGGCCACGAGCAGTACTTC
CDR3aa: CASSLEGQGGHEQYF

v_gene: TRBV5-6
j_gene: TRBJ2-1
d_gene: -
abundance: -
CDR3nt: TGTGCCAGCAGCTTGCTTCCCAATGAGCAGTTCTTC
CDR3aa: CASSLLPNEQFF

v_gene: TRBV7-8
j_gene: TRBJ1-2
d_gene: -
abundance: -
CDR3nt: TGTGCCAGCAGTCAGAGGGCCACCTATGGCTACACCTTC
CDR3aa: CASSQRATYGYTF

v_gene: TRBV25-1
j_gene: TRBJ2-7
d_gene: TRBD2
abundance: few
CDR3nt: TGTGCCAGCACTAGCGGCTACGAGCAGTACTTC
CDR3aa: CASTSGYEQYF

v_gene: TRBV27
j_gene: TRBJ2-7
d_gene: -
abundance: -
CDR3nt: TGTGCCAGCAGCCCGGGACTTTCCTACGAGCAGTACTTC
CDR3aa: CASSPGLSYEQYF

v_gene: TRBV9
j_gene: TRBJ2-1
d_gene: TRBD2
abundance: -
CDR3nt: TGTGCCAGCAGCGTAGGTGTGGGGCTAGCGGTTTACAATGAGCAGTTCTTC
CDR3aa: CASSVGVGLAVYNEQFF

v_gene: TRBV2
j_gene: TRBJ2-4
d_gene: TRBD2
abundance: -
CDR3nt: TGTGCCAGCAGTGTACTAGCGGGAGGATTAGCCAAAAACATTCAGTACTTC
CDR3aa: CASSVLAGGLAKNIQYF

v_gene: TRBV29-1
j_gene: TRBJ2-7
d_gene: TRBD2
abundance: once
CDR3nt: TGCAGCGTTCCGTTGGTAGCGGGAGGCGAGCAGTACTTC
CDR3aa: CSVPLVAGGEQYF

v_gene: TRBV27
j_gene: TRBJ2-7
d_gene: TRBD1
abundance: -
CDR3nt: TGTGCCAGCAGTCCGAGACCGCCGGGACAGGGGGCTTATAAGGCACACTTC
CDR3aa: CASSPRPPGQGAYKAHF

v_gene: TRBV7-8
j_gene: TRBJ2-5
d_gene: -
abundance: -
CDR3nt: TGTGCCAGCAGCTTTCAGGGGAACCAGTACTTC
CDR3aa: CASSFQGNQYF

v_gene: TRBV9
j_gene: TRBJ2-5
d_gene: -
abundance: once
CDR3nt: TGTGCCAGCAGCCTGGGGGGACAAGAGACCCAGTACTTC
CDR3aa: CASSLGGQETQYF

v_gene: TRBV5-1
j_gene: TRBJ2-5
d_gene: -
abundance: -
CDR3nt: TGCGCCAGCGGTCTAAGCGACCTCCCGAGAGAGACCCAGTACTTC
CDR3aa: CASGLSDLPRETQYF

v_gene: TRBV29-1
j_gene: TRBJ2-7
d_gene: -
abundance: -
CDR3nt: TGCAGCGTTGAAGGGGTCGAGGGCGGGCGCCAACGCTACGAGCAGTACTTC
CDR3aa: CSVEGVEGGRQRYEQYF

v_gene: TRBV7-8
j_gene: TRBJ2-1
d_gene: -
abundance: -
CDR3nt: TGTGCCAGCAGCTTAGTATCTGGTTCGTATGAGTTTACCGTCTACAATGAGCAGTTCTTC
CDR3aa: CASSLVSGSYEFTVYNEQFF

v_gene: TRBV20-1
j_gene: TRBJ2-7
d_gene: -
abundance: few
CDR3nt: TGCAGTGCGGTACTAGGGGACGAGCAGTACTTC
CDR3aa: CSAVLGDEQYF

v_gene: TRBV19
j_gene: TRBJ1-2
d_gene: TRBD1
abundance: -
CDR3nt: TGTGCCAGTCGAGCAGGACAGGGGTATGGCTACACCTTC
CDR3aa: CASRAGQGYGYTF

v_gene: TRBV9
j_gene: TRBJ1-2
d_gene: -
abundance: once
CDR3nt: TGTGCCAGCAGCGTAGGTCTCCCCACCACTAACTATGGCTACACCTTC
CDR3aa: CASSVGLPTTNYGYTF

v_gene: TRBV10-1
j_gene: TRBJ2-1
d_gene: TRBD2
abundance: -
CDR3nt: TGCGCCAGCAGTCAGCGGGAGGAAAATGAGCAGTTCTTC
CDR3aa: CASSQREENEQFF

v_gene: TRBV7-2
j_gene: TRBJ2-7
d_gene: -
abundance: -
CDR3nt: TGTGCCAGCAGCCAAATCAATCACGTCCAGCAGTACTTC
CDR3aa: CASSQINHVQQYF

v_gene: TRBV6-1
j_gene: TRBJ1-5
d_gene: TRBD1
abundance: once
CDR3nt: TGTGCCAGCAGTATACAGGGGAGCAATCAGCCCCAGCATTTT
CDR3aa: CASSIQGSNQPQHF

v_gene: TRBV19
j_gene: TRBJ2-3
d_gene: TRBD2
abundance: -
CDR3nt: TGTGCCAGTGAAGCACCGGGACTAGCGACGGGAGATACGCAGTATTTT
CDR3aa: CASEAPGLATGDTQYF

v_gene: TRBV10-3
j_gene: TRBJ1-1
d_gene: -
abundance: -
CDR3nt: TGTGCCATCAGTGTGGGAGCCGGGGGCACTGAAGCTTTCTTT
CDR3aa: CAISVGAGGTEAFF

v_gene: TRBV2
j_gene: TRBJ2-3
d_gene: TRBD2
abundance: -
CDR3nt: TGTGCCAGCAGTGCCTCATTAGCGGGAGGCGCTATACCTACGCAGTATTTT
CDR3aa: CASSASLAGGAIPTQYF

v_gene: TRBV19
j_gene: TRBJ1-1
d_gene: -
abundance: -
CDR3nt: TGTGCCAGTAGTTCAGCGACAGGCGGGGAGGCTTTCTTT
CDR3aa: CASSSATGGEAFF

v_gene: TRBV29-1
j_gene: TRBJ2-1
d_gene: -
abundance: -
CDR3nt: TGCAGCGCCCTCTGGTGGAGCGGAAGATGGGATGAGCAGTTCTTC
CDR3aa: CSALWWSGRWDEQFF

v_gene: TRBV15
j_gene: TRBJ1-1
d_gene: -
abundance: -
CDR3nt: TGTGCCACCAGCAGAGATTTGGGGACAACCGAAGCTTTCTTT
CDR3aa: CATSRDLGTTEAFF

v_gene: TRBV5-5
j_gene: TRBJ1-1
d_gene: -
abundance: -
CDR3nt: TGTGCCAGCAGGTGGGCTTTAGGTGCAGCTTTCTTT
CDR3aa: CASRWALGAAFF

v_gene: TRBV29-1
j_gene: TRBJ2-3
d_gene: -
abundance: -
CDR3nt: TGCAGCGTCGTTCTCAGGGTGGGGACAGATACGCAGTATTTT
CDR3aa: CSVVLRVGTDTQYF

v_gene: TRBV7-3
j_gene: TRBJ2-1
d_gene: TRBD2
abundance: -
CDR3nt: TGTGCCAGCAGCTTAAGATATAGCGGGAGGCTCGATGAGCAGTTCTTC
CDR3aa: CASSLRYSGRLDEQFF

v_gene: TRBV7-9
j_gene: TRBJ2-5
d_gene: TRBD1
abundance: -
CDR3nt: TGTGCCATATCCTCCGGGACAGGGAGTGAGACCCAGTACTTC
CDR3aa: CAISSGTGSETQYF